These 26 T cell receptor beta chains came from one sample sequenced in a study of control samples from healthy donors and cancer patients (dated by TCRdb to about 2020). The method behind the library was the immunoSEQ multiplex PCR assay. TCRdb re-hosts the immuneACCESS table, in-frame sequences only. Its copies lack some clones; in the studies checked, an unresolved V gene accounts for under half of them, and the cause for the rest is not known. This sample holds some 110,000 clones; roughly 85% were observed only once. The biggest ten clones account for less than 15% of the sample. Material: blood. These TCRs come from a woman between 45 and 60 years old in good health.

The chain joins TRBV5-1 to TRBJ2-3; TRBD2 is a possible D gene (7 bases). Trimming removed 4 bases at V and 1 base at J, with 13 bases between. This CDR3 has 15 amino acids. The germline V gene encodes CDR1 SGHRS and CDR2 YFSETQ. CDR3 bases: TGCGCCAGCAGCCGGGCGGGGGCTCGCACAGATACGCAGTATTTT. Translating gives CASSRAGARTDTQYF.

The rearrangement uses TRBV5-1 and TRBJ2-1, with D possibly being TRBD1 (6 bases). Germline lookup yields CDR1 SGHRS and CDR2 YFSETQ. This CDR3 contains 14 residues. V gave up 3 bases and J gave up 11 bases, with 18 bases separating them. The CDR3 spells CASSYFGGPSQQFF. The CDR3 DNA follows: TGCGCCAGCAGCTACTTTGGGGGCCCTAGCCAGCAGTTCTTC.

This clone was seen more than once but under ten times. The gene calls are TRBV7-3 and TRBJ1-1; maybe TRBD1 (5 bases). This CDR3 is 14 amino acids long. In germline, CDR1 is SGHTA, CDR2 FQGTGA. Trimming took off 1 base at V and 5 bases at J, with 11 bases between the two ends. CDR3 sequence: CASSLMGPGTEAFF. The CDR3 nucleotides are TGTGCCAGCAGCTTAATGGGGCCTGGGACTGAAGCTTTCTTT.

This chain uses TRBV7-9 with TRBJ2-3, with 9 bases lining up with TRBD2. The CDR3 runs to 18 residues. V was clipped by 5 bases and J by 1 base; unmatched bases: 13. In germline, CDR1 is SEHNR, CDR2 FQNEAQ (reference sequence). CDR3 sequence: CASSAPGQREDGTDTQYF. For the CDR3, the DNA is TGTGCCAGCAGCGCCCCGGGTCAGCGGGAGGATGGCACAGATACGCAGTATTTT. The entire variable domain, with the rest obtained from reference TRBV7-9 and TRBJ2-3, is as follows: DTGVSQNPRHKITKRGQNVTFRCDPISEHNRLYWYRQTLGQGPEFLTYFQNEAQLEKSRLLSDRFSAERPKGSFSTLEIQRTEQGDSAMYLCASSAPGQREDGTDTQYFGPGTRLTVL.

This rearrangement joins TRBV15 to TRBJ2-1; D may match TRBD1 or TRBD2 (5 bases each). The CDR3 is made up of 14 amino acids. Trimming stripped 2 bases from V and 9 bases from J, with 14 bases between. Germline V gene lookup returns CDR1 LNHNV and CDR2 YYDKDF (reference sequence). The CDR3 DNA reads TGTGCCACCAGCAGACCAGGGACCGACAGTGAGCAGTTCTTC. Amino acid sequence: CATSRPGTDSEQFF.

The rearrangement uses TRBV5-4 and TRBJ2-1; 7 bases agree with TRBD2. The CDR3 has 14 residues. Germline CDR1 is SGHNT and CDR2 is YYREEE (reference sequence). Trimming removed 4 bases from V and 5 bases from J; junction bases left unmatched: 6. DNA for the CDR3: TGTGCCAGCAGCGGGACCCTAGCGGACAATGAGCAGTTCTTC. It is translated as CASSGTLADNEQFF.

This chain joins TRBV18 and TRBJ2-1; TRBD1 agrees at 8 bases. The CDR3 contains 15 residues. With 6 bases clipped from V and 6 bases from J, the junction kept 10 bases outside the gene matches. Germline CDR1 is KGHSH and CDR2 is LQKENI. The chain's CDR3 is CASSHDRGQPNEQFF. DNA for the CDR3: TGTGCCAGCTCCCACGACAGGGGTCAACCCAATGAGCAGTTCTTC.

This chain uses TRBV3-1 (or the pseudogene TRBV3-2) with TRBJ2-1; 15 bases match TRBD2. CDR3 size: 20 residues. Germline V gene data show CDR1 as LGHDT and CDR2 as YNNKEL (reference sequence). The ends lost 4 bases at V and 4 bases at J; junction bases unmatched: 14. CDR3 coding DNA: TGTGCCAGCAGCCCAGAAGTCCCGGGACTAGCGGGGGGCCGGTACAATGAGCAGTTCTTC. Translation gives CASSPEVPGLAGGRYNEQFF.

This clone was seen only once. This chain uses TRBV7-2 with TRBJ2-7, with TRBD1 as a possible D gene (6 bases). The germline V and J ends were trimmed by 5 bases and 4 bases, with 15 bases remaining between them. The CDR3 has 14 amino acids. The germline V gene has CDR1 SGHTA and CDR2 FQGNSA. In DNA form, the CDR3 reads TGTGCCAGCAGCAAAGGACAGTCCGGGTACGAGCAGTACTTC. It encodes CASSKGQSGYEQYF. The variable domain in full, with the rest retrieved from reference TRBV7-2 and TRBJ2-7, is GAGVSQSPSNKVTEKGKDVELRCDPISGHTALYWYRQSLGQGLEFLIYFQGNSAPDKSGLPSDRFSAERTGGSVSTLTIQRTQQEDSAVYLCASSKGQSGYEQYFGPGTRLTVT.

V and J are TRBV28 and TRBJ2-5; possible D gene TRBD1, 5 bases. The CDR3 has 12 amino acids. Germline V gene sequence: CDR1 MDHEN, CDR2 SYDVKM. V dropped 6 bases and J dropped 4 bases, with 9 bases sitting between them. The CDR3 protein is CASRQDTETQYF. CDR3 bases: TGTGCCAGCAGGCAGGACACAGAGACCCAGTACTTC. Full variable domain (remainder filled in from reference TRBV28 and TRBJ2-5): DVKVTQSSRYLVKRTGEKVFLECVQDMDHENMFWYRQDPGLGLRLIYFSYDVKMKEKGDIPEGYSVSREKKERFSLILESASTNQTSMYLCASRQDTETQYFGPGTRLLVL.

The chain is built from TRBV14 and TRBJ2-7; maybe TRBD1 (5 bases). From germline, CDR1 is SGHDN and CDR2 FVKESK. CDR3 length: 13 residues. Trimming cost V 0 bases and J 6 bases, with 9 bases left between them. The CDR3 loop is CASSQDRRGEQYF. The CDR3 nucleotides are TGTGCCAGCAGCCAAGATCGAAGGGGCGAGCAGTACTTC.

The chain carries TRBV24-1 and TRBJ1-5; D perhaps matches TRBD1 (6 bases). The CDR3 runs 14 residues. V was clipped by 2 bases and J by 3 bases, with 7 bases between them. CDR1 and CDR2 (germline): KGHDR, SFDVKD. In DNA form, the CDR3 reads TGTGCCACCAGTGATTGGGGGCCCAATCAGCCCCAGCATTTT. It is translated as CATSDWGPNQPQHF.

The chain joins TRBV11-1 to TRBJ2-3; the D gene is possibly TRBD2 (6 bases). The CDR3 totals 15 residues. Germline values: CDR1 SGHAT, CDR2 FQDESV (reference sequence). V was pared by 6 bases and J by 1 base, with 14 bases between. The CDR3, as DNA: TGTGCCAGCAGTTCGGGGGTAAGCGGCACAGATACGCAGTATTTT. Protein product: CASSSGVSGTDTQYF.

This clone showed up just once. The rearrangement uses TRBV27 and TRBJ1-6; D might be TRBD1 (6 bases). Germline CDR1 reads MNHEY; CDR2 reads SMNVEV (reference sequence). The CDR3 contains 14 residues. The CDR3 DNA follows: TGTGCGACAAAACCGCCAGGGGAGCAATCACCCCTCCACTTT. Residues: CATKPPGEQSPLHF.

The chain recombines TRBV3-1 (or the pseudogene TRBV3-2) with TRBJ2-1; D ambiguous. The V gene's germline CDR1 is LGHDT and CDR2 YNNKEL (reference sequence). Trimming stripped 5 bases from V and 3 bases from J, with 20 bases between. The CDR3 is 17 amino acids. For the CDR3, the DNA is TGTGCCAGCAGCGTCGGCCGTCGAGCTAGAGACTACAATGAGCAGTTCTTC. Its protein is CASSVGRRARDYNEQFF.

The chain links TRBV6-2 or TRBV6-3 to TRBJ2-7; D unresolved. CDR1 MNHEY and CDR2 SVGEGT come from the germline V gene. V shed 0 bases and J shed 2 bases, with 8 bases lying between them. CDR3 size: 14 residues. This chain's CDR3 is CASSYSVPAYEQYF. CDR3 sequence (DNA): TGTGCCAGCAGTTACTCGGTGCCGGCCTACGAGCAGTACTTC.

The V gene is TRBV19, the J gene TRBJ1-1; 10 bases match TRBD1. The V and J ends lost 1 base and 3 bases, in that order; junction bases with no gene match: 2. The CDR3 extends over 15 amino acids. The germline CDR1 and CDR2 sequences are LNHDA and SQIVND (reference sequence). In nucleotides, the CDR3 is TGTGCCAGTAGTATAGTGGGGACAGGGGACACTGAAGCTTTCTTT. It specifies CASSIVGTGDTEAFF.

This clone was recorded only once. The chain couples TRBV11-2 to TRBJ1-6; D ambiguous. CDR3 length: 11 amino acids. V was pared by 4 bases and J by 7 bases, with 2 bases between. Per the germline V gene, CDR1 is SGHAT and CDR2 is FQNNGV. CDR3 DNA: TGTGCCAGCAGCTCCAATTCACCCCTCCACTTT. This sequence encodes CASSSNSPLHF.

This chain uses TRBV11-3 with TRBJ2-2; D ambiguous. V shed 5 bases and J shed 4 bases, with 11 bases lying between them. The CDR3 runs to 14 residues. Germline-derived CDR1 and CDR2 are SGHNT and YENEEA. The CDR3 is CASSGVRGTGELFF. In DNA form, the CDR3 reads TGTGCCAGCAGCGGTGTTCGAGGCACCGGGGAGCTGTTTTTT.

The chain recombines TRBV19 with TRBJ2-1; 8 bases agree with TRBD1. Germline loops: CDR1 LNHDA, CDR2 SQIVND (reference sequence). The CDR3 covers 15 residues. V trimming: 6 bases; J trimming: 8 bases; junction bases outside the gene matches: 12. The CDR3 sequence is CASSPMGTGGDEQFF. The CDR3 nucleotides read TGTGCCAGTAGCCCCATGGGGACAGGTGGCGATGAGCAGTTCTTC.

This chain uses TRBV4-3 with TRBJ2-2; D may be TRBD1 or TRBD2 (5 bases each). Trimming cost V 3 bases and J 1 base, with 12 bases left between them. Germline values: CDR1 LGHNA, CDR2 YSLEER. The CDR3 has 16 amino acids. CDR3 loop: CASSHAGGGNTGELFF. The CDR3, as DNA: TGCGCCAGCAGCCATGCGGGTGGGGGGAACACCGGGGAGCTGTTTTTT.

A remark on this clone: A read error may produce the germline difference seen at one junction end. The chain is built from TRBV7-7 and TRBJ2-2, with TRBD1 as a possible D gene (6 bases). The CDR3 has 15 amino acids. Germline V gene lookup returns CDR1 SSHAT and CDR2 FNYEAQ (reference sequence). The CDR3 is CASSLAIQGTGELFF. In nucleotides, the CDR3 is TGTGCTAGCAGCTTAGCAATACAGGGCACCGGGGAGCTGTTTTTT.

The chain is built from TRBV20-1 and TRBJ2-7; D might be TRBD2 (6 bases). The CDR3 covers 12 residues. CDR1 and CDR2 from the germline V gene are DFQATT and SNEGSKA (reference sequence). V was shortened by 3 bases and J by 3 bases, with 9 bases between the two germline ends. This chain's CDR3 is CSASSSDYEQYF. In DNA form, the CDR3 reads TGCAGTGCTAGTTCTAGCGACTACGAGCAGTACTTC.

V usage is TRBV11-1 and J usage is TRBJ2-3; 9 bases are a match to TRBD2. Germline CDR1 and CDR2: SGHAT and FQDESV (reference sequence). With V trimmed by 5 bases and J by 4 bases, 10 bases remained unmatched. The CDR3 spans 16 residues. Here the CDR3 reads CASSQGGIAGADTQYF. Here the CDR3 DNA reads TGTGCCAGCAGCCAGGGGGGCATAGCGGGAGCAGATACGCAGTATTTT. The full variable domain, with the rest looked up from reference TRBV11-1 and TRBJ2-3, is EAEVAQSPRYKITEKSQAVAFWCDPISGHATLYWYRQILGQGPELLVQFQDESVVDDSQLPKDRFSAERLKGVDSTLKIQPAELGDSAMYLCASSQGGIAGADTQYFGPGTRLTVL.

The CDR3 DNA follows: TGTGCCAGCAGCTTGGCGGCCAGGGAAAGTTCTGGCTACACCTTC. This gives the protein CASSLAARESSGYTF. The J gene is TRBJ1-2, the V gene TRBV5-6; D is perhaps TRBD1 (5 bases). Per the germline V gene, CDR1 is SGHDT and CDR2 is YYEEEE. The CDR3 loop spans 15 amino acids. The ends were cut back, 0 bases at V and 7 bases at J, with 16 bases in the middle.

V is TRBV6-5 and J is TRBJ1-1; no clear D gene. Germline CDR1 reads MNHEY; CDR2 reads SVGAGI. This CDR3 has 14 amino acids. V was clipped by 8 bases and J by 4 bases, with 17 bases between them. CDR3 DNA: TGTGCCAGCTACTCTGGAGTCGGTAGCACTGAAGCTTTCTTT. Translation: CASYSGVGSTEAFF.